The 20 T cell receptor beta chains below come from one sample, sequenced in a study of blood T cell repertoires in COVID-19. The protocol was immunoSEQ multiplex PCR, while the TCRdb copy is restricted to in-frame clones and leaves out a portion. Here the sample spans approximately 480,000 clones, about nine tenths being singletons. The specimen was PBMCs or T cells enriched from blood (not recorded which). These receptors were taken from a woman younger than 35 who had recovered from COVID-19.

The chain has TRBV7-2 and TRBJ2-1; no reliable D call. V was pared by 5 bases and J by 7 bases, with 9 bases between. Germline CDR1 SGHTA, CDR2 FQGNSA. This CDR3 is built from 12 residues. The CDR3 sequence is CASSHTKNEQFF. The CDR3 DNA reads as TGTGCCAGCAGCCATACTAAGAATGAGCAGTTCTTC.

The chain carries TRBV10-2 and TRBJ1-2; tentative D call: TRBD1 (6 bases). Per germline, CDR1 WSHSY and CDR2 SAAADI. The germline V and J ends were trimmed by 1 base and 5 bases, with 17 bases remaining between them. The CDR3 extends over 16 amino acids. Here the CDR3 DNA reads TGCGCCAGCAGTGAGTTCCCAGGGGCTTTTATTTATGGCTACACCTTC. It codes for CASSEFPGAFIYGYTF.

This chain joins TRBV5-6 and TRBJ1-2, with D possibly being TRBD1 (6 bases). Trimming left V 4 bases short and J 4 bases short, with 17 bases between. The CDR3 loop spans 15 amino acids. The germline V gene has CDR1 SGHDT and CDR2 YYEEEE. CDR3 nucleotides: TGTGCCAGCAGCGCGGGCACAGGGTTTCCCTATGGCTACACCTTC. It is translated as CASSAGTGFPYGYTF.

This clone was seen only once. The same CDR3 is also encoded by other DNA sequences in this sample. The rearrangement joins TRBV30 to TRBJ1-5; D gene ambiguous. The V gene's germline CDR1 is GTSNPN and CDR2 SVGIG (reference sequence). The CDR3 covers 13 residues. Trimming pared 0 bases from V and 1 base from J, leaving 4 bases between. The CDR3 coding sequence is TGTGCCTGGAGTGTGGGCAGCAATCAGCCCCAGCATTTT. Its translation: CAWSVGSNQPQHF.

The rearrangement links TRBV30 to TRBJ2-3; 10 nucleotides match TRBD1. The germline gives CDR1 GTSNPN, CDR2 SVGIG (reference sequence). V gave up 6 bases and J gave up 3 bases; unmatched junction bases: 6. This CDR3 has 14 amino acids. The CDR3 region is CACPGQGRTDTQYF. In DNA, the CDR3 is TGTGCCTGCCCGGGACAGGGGAGGACAGATACGCAGTATTTT. Complete variable domain (other parts from reference TRBV30 and TRBJ2-3): SQTIHQWPATLVQPVGSPLSLECTVEGTSNPNLYWYRQAAGRGLQLLFYSVGIGQISSEVPQNLSASRPQDRQFILSSKKLLLSDSGFYLCACPGQGRTDTQYFGPGTRLTVL.

The genes are TRBV20-1 and TRBJ2-7, with 7 bases lining up with TRBD2. The V and J ends lost 3 bases and 2 bases, in that order; junction bases with no gene match: 4. The CDR3 extends over 13 amino acids. The germline V gene encodes CDR1 DFQATT and CDR2 SNEGSKA (reference sequence). The CDR3 nucleotides are TGCAGTGCTAGTCGGGGGGAGACCTACGAGCAGTACTTC. This sequence encodes CSASRGETYEQYF.

The V call is TRBV5-6, the J call TRBJ1-2; unclear D gene. The CDR3 length is 13 residues. With 1 base removed from V and 2 bases from J, the gap between germline ends came to 6 bases. CDR1 is SGHDT, CDR2 YYEEEE, per germline. The CDR3 loop reads CASSLPVNYGYTF. CDR3 bases: TGTGCCAGCAGCTTGCCTGTAAACTATGGCTACACCTTC.

V usage is TRBV2 and J usage is TRBJ1-2; weak D call: TRBD1 (5 bases). V was pared by 10 bases and J by 8 bases, with 23 bases between. This CDR3 is built from 14 residues. The V gene's germline CDR1 is SNHLY and CDR2 FYNNEI. The CDR3 spells CATLKQALRFGYTF. CDR3 DNA: TGTGCCACCCTAAAACAGGCTTTGCGTTTCGGCTACACCTTC.

The genes are TRBV5-1 and TRBJ1-3, with D tentatively TRBD1 (5 bases). The V gene's germline CDR1 is SGHRS and CDR2 YFSETQ. There are 13 residues in the CDR3. V gave up 3 bases and J gave up 8 bases, with 12 bases separating them. The CDR3 protein is CASSSGVGDTIYF. The CDR3 bases are TGCGCCAGCAGCTCGGGGGTCGGAGACACCATATATTTT.

CDR3 in amino acids: CASSWTSVNEQFF. In DNA, the CDR3 is TGCGCCAGCAGCTGGACTAGCGTAAATGAGCAGTTCTTC. This rearrangement joins TRBV4-1 to TRBJ2-1; 9 nucleotides agree with TRBD2. This CDR3 contains 13 residues. CDR1 and CDR2 (germline): MGHRA, YSYEKL. The junction had 3 bases not matched to a gene; V was cut back by 5 bases and J by 7 bases.

V is TRBV2 and J is TRBJ2-7, with 8 bases lining up with TRBD2. CDR3 size: 11 residues. Looked up from germline, CDR1 is SNHLY and CDR2 is FYNNEI. CDR3 loop: CTHGRGYEQYF. In nucleotides, the CDR3 is TGTACCCACGGGAGGGGCTACGAGCAGTACTTC.

The genes are TRBV29-1 and TRBJ1-1; TRBD1 is a possible D gene (5 bases). The CDR3 loop spans 11 amino acids. V shed 6 bases and J shed 7 bases, with 12 bases lying between them. CDR1 is SQVTM and CDR2 is ANQGSEA in the germline V gene. The CDR3 bases are TGCAGCGTCCACTCAGGGCTTGAAGCTTTCTTT. Translating gives CSVHSGLEAFF.

This clone was detected once. CDR3 DNA sequence: TGTGCCAGCAGCTCTCTACAGGGGGCAAGGTCACCCCTCCACTTT. Protein sequence: CASSSLQGARSPLHF. V is TRBV7-2 and J is TRBJ1-6, with TRBD1 matching over 9 bases. V gave up 4 bases and J gave up 10 bases; unmatched junction bases: 8. This CDR3 spans 15 amino acids. CDR1 and CDR2 (germline): SGHTA, FQGNSA.

The chain employs TRBV30 and TRBJ1-4; D is possibly TRBD1 (6 bases). The germline V gene encodes CDR1 GTSNPN and CDR2 SVGIG (reference sequence). Deletions cut 0 bases from V and 6 bases from J, with 17 bases between. The CDR3 contains 16 residues. CDR3 in amino acids: CAWSVSGGASYEKLFF. The DNA of the CDR3 is TGTGCCTGGAGTGTGTCGGGGGGGGCGAGTTATGAAAAACTGTTTTTT. Full variable domain (rest looked up from reference TRBV30 and TRBJ1-4): SQTIHQWPATLVQPVGSPLSLECTVEGTSNPNLYWYRQAAGRGLQLLFYSVGIGQISSEVPQNLSASRPQDRQFILSSKKLLLSDSGFYLCAWSVSGGASYEKLFFGSGTQLSVL.

This clone was counted once. The V call is TRBV7-8, the J call TRBJ2-3, with a possible D match to TRBD1 (6 bases). In germline, CDR1 is SGHVS, CDR2 FQNEAQ. The CDR3 contains 15 residues. V lost 5 bases and J 2 bases, leaving 14 bases between the germline ends. CDR3 loop: CASSVLQGHTDTQYF. The CDR3 DNA reads as TGTGCCAGCAGCGTACTACAGGGACACACAGATACGCAGTATTTT.

About this clone: This sample includes further DNA sequences coding for the same CDR3. The rearrangement joins TRBV7-2 to TRBJ2-1; the match to TRBD2 covers 13 bases. The ends lost 4 bases at V and 6 bases at J; junction bases unmatched: 3. CDR3 length: 15 residues. CDR1 and CDR2 (germline): SGHTA, FQGNSA. The CDR3, as DNA: TGTGCCAGCAGCTCAGGACTAGCGGGGGTCAATGAGCAGTTCTTC. Residues: CASSSGLAGVNEQFF.

The DNA of the CDR3 is TGTGCCAGTGATTATGAGGAGACCCAGTACTTC. It yields the protein CASDYEETQYF. The chain joins TRBV2 to TRBJ2-5; D remains ambiguous. Germline CDR1 SNHLY, CDR2 FYNNEI. CDR3 length: 11 residues. The V gene lost 9 bases and the J gene lost 5 bases, with 10 bases spanning the gap.

The gene calls are TRBV5-8 and TRBJ1-5; 9 positions agree with TRBD1. Trimming took 3 bases from V and 3 from J; bases not matched to a gene: 4. This CDR3 is 15 amino acids long. Per the germline V gene, CDR1 is SGHTS and CDR2 is YDEGEE. DNA for the CDR3: TGTGCCAGCAGCTGGGGACAGGGATCCAATCAGCCCCAGCATTTT. This sequence encodes CASSWGQGSNQPQHF.

As regards this clone: The germline gene is not matched at one end of the junction; a read error may be the cause. The CDR3: CAGSPAGEGMNTEAFF. The CDR3 DNA follows: TGTGCCGGCAGCCCAGCGGGGGAAGGTATGAACACTGAAGCTTTCTTT. This chain joins TRBV7-9 and TRBJ1-1, with D perhaps matching TRBD1 (5 bases). The CDR3 is 16 residues long. The germline CDR1 and CDR2 sequences are SEHNR and FQNEAQ (reference sequence). Full variable domain (outside the CDR3, taken from reference TRBV7-9 and TRBJ1-1): DTGVSQNPRHKITKRGQNVTFRCDPISEHNRLYWYRQTLGQGPEFLTYFQNEAQLEKSRLLSDRFSAERPKGSFSTLEIQRTEQGDSAMYLCAGSPAGEGMNTEAFFGQGTRLTVV.

The gene calls are TRBV5-1 and TRBJ2-5; the match to TRBD1 covers 10 bases. J gave up 5 bases and V 4 bases, and 14 bases lay outside the gene matches. CDR3 size: 17 residues. Germline-derived CDR1 and CDR2 are SGHRS and YFSETQ. The CDR3: CASSPGVETGGGETQYF. Here the CDR3 DNA reads TGCGCCAGCAGCCCGGGAGTGGAGACAGGGGGCGGGGAGACCCAGTACTTC. Based on the CDR3 plus reference TRBV5-1 and TRBJ2-5, the full variable domain is KAGVTQTPRYLIKTRGQQVTLSCSPISGHRSVSWYQQTPGQGLQFLFEYFSETQRNKGNFPGRFSGRQFSNSRSEMNVSTLELGDSALYLCASSPGVETGGGETQYFGPGTRLLVL.